These 29 T cell receptor beta chains were sequenced from one sample in a study of T cells in Graves' hyperthyroidism and ophthalmopathy. Amplification of TCR beta CDR3 regions used RNA as the template. First-round RT-PCR of the TCR CDR3 relied on the HTBI primer set. TCRdb reprocessed the multiplex PCR reads via MiXCR and lists one record per CDR3 protein. The data contain 600,000 or so distinct CDR3 sequences, roughly 14% of them singletons. Material for sequencing was blood. Source of these receptors: a woman aged 45-65 years with Graves' ophthalmopathy.

This clonotype occurred many times. CDR3 residues: CASRQGSYNEQFF. The CDR3 DNA reads TGTGCCAGCAGACAGGGCTCCTACAATGAGCAGTTCTTC. The genes are TRBV7-2 and TRBJ2-1; maybe TRBD1 (6 bases). The CDR3 is 13 amino acids. The V gene lost 6 bases and the J gene lost 0 bases, with 6 bases spanning the gap. CDR1 SGHTA and CDR2 FQGNSA come from the germline V gene.

This clonotype came up many times. This chain joins TRBV30 and TRBJ2-2; D is perhaps TRBD2 (6 bases). Per germline, CDR1 GTSNPN and CDR2 SVGIG (reference sequence). The CDR3 runs to 15 residues. V was pared by 0 bases and J by 4 bases, with 12 bases between. The CDR3 DNA reads TGTGCCTGGAGTGTGGGGAGGATGATCACCGGGGAGCTGTTTTTT. This translates into CAWSVGRMITGELFF.

This clonotype was seen at least ten times. This chain joins TRBV20-1 and TRBJ2-1; TRBD2 matches 8 bases. Germline-derived CDR1 and CDR2 are DFQATT and SNEGSKA (reference sequence). The CDR3 contains 18 residues. V lost 1 base, J lost 0 bases, and 11 bases stayed unmatched. The CDR3 sequence: CSARGYSSGVSSYNEQFF. DNA for the CDR3: TGCAGTGCTAGAGGTTACAGTAGCGGGGTTAGCTCCTACAATGAGCAGTTCTTC.

The sample holds many counts of this clonotype. The chain is built from TRBV30 and TRBJ2-7, with D possibly matching TRBD2 (5 bases). From germline, CDR1 is GTSNPN and CDR2 SVGIG (reference sequence). V lost 5 bases and J lost 6, with 8 bases in between. There are 10 residues in the CDR3. The CDR3 loop is CAWGGFEQYF. The CDR3 DNA is TGTGCCTGGGGAGGATTCGAGCAGTACTTC.

In this sample, this clonotype turned up a few times. The chain recombines TRBV5-1 with TRBJ2-5; TRBD2 might be the D (5 bases). The CDR3 covers 13 residues. V lost 0 bases and J lost 3, with 6 bases in between. The V gene's germline CDR1 is SGHRS and CDR2 YFSETQ. CDR3 residues: CASSLGLKETQYF. The CDR3 DNA reads as TGCGCCAGCAGCTTGGGACTAAAAGAGACCCAGTACTTC.

This clonotype appeared a few times. The chain is built from TRBV12-3 or TRBV12-4 and TRBJ2-1; 7 positions match TRBD1. Trimming removed 7 bases from V and 4 bases from J; junction bases left unmatched: 10. This CDR3 has 15 residues. CDR3 nucleotide sequence: TGTGCCAGCAAGCCGAGACAGGGAAGTTACAATGAGCAGTTCTTC. This translates into CASKPRQGSYNEQFF.

There are many counts of this clonotype. V is TRBV2 and J is TRBJ2-5, with 10 bases fitting TRBD1. The length of the CDR3 is 15 residues. V lost 5 bases and J lost 3; bases outside the gene matches: 6. CDR1 is SNHLY, CDR2 FYNNEI, per germline. CDR3 nucleotides: TGTGCCAGCAGTCGAGACGGGACAGGGGAAGAGACCCAGTACTTC. It is translated as CASSRDGTGEETQYF.

This clonotype showed up just a few times. This rearrangement joins TRBV5-1 to TRBJ2-7; 10 nucleotides line up with TRBD2. Germline CDR1 is SGHRS and CDR2 is YFSETQ. The CDR3 is made up of 13 amino acids. V was clipped by 4 bases and J by 5 bases; unmatched bases: 3. The CDR3 protein is CASSSGRADEQYF. CDR3 DNA sequence: TGCGCCAGCAGCAGCGGGAGGGCCGACGAGCAGTACTTC.

The sample holds many counts of this clonotype. The V gene is TRBV7-2, the J gene TRBJ2-1; 9 bases fit TRBD2. The CDR3 runs to 14 residues. V lost 6 bases and J lost 10; bases outside the gene matches: 10. In germline, CDR1 is SGHTA, CDR2 FQGNSA. Written as DNA, the CDR3 is TGTGCCAGCAGACGGAATAGCGGGAGTGTAGAGCAGTTCTTC. Amino acid sequence: CASRRNSGSVEQFF.

This clonotype was picked up a small number of times. This may be a read error: a much more frequent sequence differs by one nucleotide. The chain uses TRBV28 and TRBJ2-5, with TRBD2 matching over 8 bases. Germline V gene sequence: CDR1 MDHEN, CDR2 SYDVKM. The CDR3 is 16 residues long. The CDR3 region has the DNA TGTGCCGGCAGCCTTAACTGGCAGCGGGAGATGGAGACCCAGTACTTC. Translating gives CAGSLNWQREMETQYF.

Worth noting for this clonotype: A much bigger clone sits one base away, suggesting this may be a read error. V is TRBV3-1 and J is TRBJ2-1, with a possible D match to TRBD2 (5 bases). Germline CDR1 reads LGHDT; CDR2 reads YNNKEL (reference sequence). This CDR3 comprises 14 residues. CDR3 in amino acids: CASSPAGSYSEQFF. In nucleotides, the CDR3 is TGTGCCAGCAGCCCTGCGGGCTCCTACAGTGAGCAGTTCTTC.

This clonotype was seen only a few times. The V and J genes are TRBV15 and TRBJ1-3; 7 bases are shared with TRBD1. Germline CDR1 LNHNV, CDR2 YYDKDF (reference sequence). The CDR3 spans 17 residues. The V segment lost 3 bases and the J segment 0 bases; nucleotides outside the gene matches: 8. The CDR3 loop reads CATSRTGTVNSGNTIYF. CDR3 nucleotide sequence: TGTGCCACCAGCAGGACCGGGACAGTAAACTCTGGAAACACCATATATTTT.

In its sample, this clonotype was seen a few times. The gene calls are TRBV5-1 and TRBJ2-2, with D unclear. Between the trimmed V and J ends, which lost 4 bases and 0 bases, there was a span of 19 bases. Germline V lookup: CDR1 SGHRS, CDR2 YFSETQ. The CDR3 has 18 amino acids. The CDR3 DNA is TGCGCCAGCAGCCTAGGAGCTTTGGCAGGAGCGAACACCGGGGAGCTGTTTTTT. Protein: CASSLGALAGANTGELFF.

This clonotype has just a few counts. This chain links TRBV29-1 with TRBJ2-1, with a weak D call TRBD2 (6 bases). The CDR3 has 14 residues. Trimming took off 1 base at V and 6 bases at J, with 13 bases between the two ends. Germline assignment: CDR1 SQVTM and CDR2 ANQGSEA. In DNA, the CDR3 is TGCAGCGTTGAAGCCCGACTAGTTCGCAATGAGCAGTTCTTC. Its translation: CSVEARLVRNEQFF.

To note about this clonotype: A clone one base away is much larger, so this may be a read error. The chain combines TRBV7-2 with TRBJ2-1; 10 bases align to TRBD1. Germline V gene sequence: CDR1 SGHTA, CDR2 FQGNSA. The CDR3 contains 15 residues. The DNA for the CDR3 is TGTGCCAGCAGCCCCGGACAGGGGGGATTAAATGAGCAGCTCTTC. Translating gives CASSPGQGGLNEQLF.

This clonotype appeared many times. The CDR3 loop is CASSRPQAGSYEQYF. The DNA of the CDR3 is TGTGCCAGCAGCCGCCCGCAGGCGGGCTCCTACGAGCAGTACTTC. The chain uses TRBV11-1 and TRBJ2-7, with a possible D match to TRBD2 (5 bases). The germline V and J ends were trimmed by 5 bases and 0 bases, with 14 bases remaining between them. This CDR3 has 15 amino acids. Germline V CDR1 and CDR2: SGHAT, FQDESV (reference sequence).

This clonotype has a handful of counts. The chain joins TRBV5-1 to TRBJ2-7, with 7 nucleotides matching TRBD2. Per germline, CDR1 SGHRS and CDR2 YFSETQ. The trim removed 4 bases at V and 2 bases at J, leaving 3 bases unmatched. CDR3 size: 13 residues. The CDR3, as DNA: TGCGCCAGCAGCCGCAGCGGGACCTACGAGCAGTACTTC. This gives the protein CASSRSGTYEQYF.

This clonotype occurred a few times. This chain uses TRBV20-1 with TRBJ2-7; perhaps TRBD1 as D (6 bases). Germline CDR1 DFQATT, CDR2 SNEGSKA (reference sequence). CDR3 size: 14 residues. The V end lost 1 base, the J end lost 2 bases, and 12 bases lay between the germline ends. The CDR3 nucleotides are TGCAGTGCTAGAGTGGGGGCTCGGCCCTACGAGCAGTACTTC. Amino acids: CSARVGARPYEQYF.

This clonotype was seen a handful of times. The chain links TRBV27 to TRBJ1-5; 8 bases match TRBD1. Germline V gives CDR1 MNHEY, CDR2 SMNVEV (reference sequence). The CDR3 has 17 amino acids. The junction had 14 bases not matched to a gene; V was cut back by 2 bases and J by 8 bases. The CDR3 spells CASSLGQGAGVGKPQHF. CDR3 DNA: TGTGCCAGCAGTTTAGGACAGGGTGCAGGCGTGGGGAAGCCCCAGCATTTT.

J is TRBJ2-4 and V is TRBV20-1; a weak D match, TRBD2 (5 bases). This CDR3 is 13 amino acids long. From germline, CDR1 is DFQATT and CDR2 SNEGSKA (reference sequence). V dropped 5 bases and J dropped 5 bases, with 13 bases sitting between them. CDR3 bases: TGCAGTGCTCTCCGGGAATTTCAAAACATTCAGTACTTC. Translated: CSALREFQNIQYF.

The chain couples TRBV3-1 to TRBJ2-7, with TRBD1 matching over 9 bases. The CDR3 totals 15 residues. V lost 4 bases, J lost 5 bases, and 9 bases stayed unmatched. Germline V gene lookup returns CDR1 LGHDT and CDR2 YNNKEL (reference sequence). The CDR3 reads CASSPYRGPSHEQYF. DNA of the CDR3: TGTGCCAGCAGCCCTTACAGGGGGCCTAGCCACGAGCAGTACTTC.

This clonotype was seen at least ten times. The chain carries TRBV11-2 and TRBJ2-7, with a weak D call TRBD2 (5 bases). Germline V CDR1 and CDR2: SGHAT, FQNNGV. V lost 3 bases, J lost 8 bases, and 26 bases lay in between. The CDR3 is 17 amino acids. The CDR3 nucleotides read TGTGCCAGCAGCTTGTCTTTGAGCGGTGCACCACCAAACCAGCAGTACTTC. Translated, it gives CASSLSLSGAPPNQQYF.

The chain links TRBV5-1 to TRBJ2-2; D remains ambiguous. The CDR3 consists of 16 residues. CDR1 is SGHRS and CDR2 is YFSETQ in the germline V gene. Trimming took 3 bases from V and 2 from J, leaving 14 bases between them. In nucleotides, the CDR3 is TGCGCCAGCAGCTCCTCCAGCCTTGTAAACACCGGGGAGCTGTTTTTT. Protein product: CASSSSSLVNTGELFF.

This clonotype was seen many times. V usage is TRBV2 and J usage is TRBJ2-5, with no clear D. The V end was cut by 5 bases, the J end by 4 bases, with 23 bases between. The germline gives CDR1 SNHLY, CDR2 FYNNEI. There are 17 residues in the CDR3. This CDR3 is CASSNPLSRWVGETQYF. The CDR3 DNA is TGTGCCAGCAGTAATCCTTTGTCTCGGTGGGTGGGAGAGACCCAGTACTTC.

The chain employs TRBV4-3 and TRBJ2-1; TRBD1 aligns across 7 bases. Unmatched junction bases numbered 10, after V lost 2 bases and J lost 9 bases. Germline loops: CDR1 LGHNA, CDR2 YSLEER. CDR3 length: 15 residues. This chain's CDR3 is CASSQTGTVNSEQFF. The CDR3 region has the DNA TGCGCCAGCAGCCAAACCGGGACAGTAAACAGTGAGCAGTTCTTC.

This clonotype has just a few counts. In DNA, the CDR3 is TGTGCCAGCAGCTTGGTGCTCACGAATTTGGGCAATCAGCCCCAGCATTTT. This sequence encodes CASSLVLTNLGNQPQHF. The V gene is TRBV5-8, the J gene TRBJ1-5; D is unresolved. Germline V gene data show CDR1 as SGHTS and CDR2 as YDEGEE. CDR3 length: 17 residues. V lost 0 bases, J lost 2 bases, and 15 bases lay in between.

In this sample, this clonotype turned up a few times. A much larger clonotype is one base distant, so this may be a read error. The J gene is TRBJ2-3, the V gene TRBV12-3 or TRBV12-4; D is possibly TRBD1 (5 bases). V was cut by 6 bases and J by 4 bases, with 14 bases left in between. CDR3 length: 14 residues. The CDR3 sequence: CASSYTGWADTQYF. The CDR3 DNA sequence: TGTGCCAGCAGCTACACAGGATGGGCAGATACGCAGTATTTT.

This clonotype has a handful of counts. The chain combines TRBV12-3 or TRBV12-4 with TRBJ1-3; D is possibly TRBD1 (6 bases). Between the trimmed V and J ends, which lost 6 bases and 4 bases, there was a span of 16 bases. This CDR3 is built from 15 residues. CDR3 protein: CASRITGSYGNTIYF. DNA of the CDR3: TGTGCCAGCAGAATTACAGGGTCATACGGAAACACCATATATTTT.

This clonotype was counted at least ten times. The chain has TRBV12-3 or TRBV12-4 and TRBJ1-1; D is unresolved. This CDR3 region has 15 residues. Trimming removed 1 base at V and 1 base at J, with 10 bases between. This chain's CDR3 is CASSLVRPPNTEAFF. The CDR3 DNA is TGTGCCAGCAGTTTAGTTCGTCCACCGAACACTGAAGCTTTCTTT.